This T cell receptor (beta chain) was captured by sequencing in a study of CD8 T cells in ankylosing spondylitis. Points from the study as a whole: Significant enrichment of disease-linked clones was reported in matched ankylosing spondylitis synovial fluid. Among TCR beta sequences, a motif of several highly homologous variants appeared characteristic of ankylosing spondylitis blood. Peripheral blood samples showed relatively rare disease-linked clones, and these clones were CD8+.

Details on this clonotype: Its cognate antigen is unknown.

Germline V gene data show CDR1 as SGHRS and CDR2 as YFSETQ. This CDR3 region has 13 residues. V was trimmed by 5 bases and J by 4 bases, leaving 12 bases between them. Libraries for TCR beta were made by quantitative 5'-RACE with molecular barcodes. TCRdb independently ran MiXCR on the 5' RACE reads; one entry per CDR3 protein. The data show 800,000 to 900,000 distinct CDR3 sequences, about 10% seen once. Sequencing was carried out using blood, either unsorted or a sorted T cell fraction (not recorded which). The TCR sequence derives from a male donor with ankylosing spondylitis. V gene TRBV5-1 combines with J gene TRBJ1-1; D gene unclear. The CDR3 DNA is TGCGCCAGCAGTTTTGATGTCGTCACTGAAGCTTTCTTT. Protein sequence: CASSFDVVTEAFF.